These T cell receptor beta chains were read from a single sample in a study of CD8+ T cells in alopecia areata. Method: immunoSEQ multiplex PCR; TCRdb's copy keeps in-frame clones and lacks some. The sample shows about 210,000 clones, 50% to 75% of them seen only once. The sequences come from CD4+ T cells sorted from blood, collected at week 4, from a patient treated with tofacitinib. The receptor source for this set is a human donor with alopecia areata. The CDR3 runs from the conserved cysteine through the conserved F or W. A D gene is named only where the DNA matches it firmly. Only some rows state a clone size, as once, few, many or a class for expanded clones.

j_call	v_call	d_call	clone_size	cdr3_aa	cdr3_nt
TRBJ2-1	TRBV4-2	TRBD1	few	CASSQDGTGPYNEQFF	TGTGCCAGCAGCCAAGATGGGACAGGACCCTACAATGAGCAGTTCTTC
TRBJ2-1	TRBV5-4	.	once	CASSWDGSYNEQFF	TGTGCCAGCAGCTGGGACGGCTCCTACAATGAGCAGTTCTTC
TRBJ2-1	TRBV29-1	TRBD1	few	CSVERGLGNEQFF	TGCAGCGTTGAAAGGGGGCTAGGCAATGAGCAGTTCTTC
TRBJ1-2	TRBV25-1	.	.	CASSDQAGNYGYTF	TGTGCCAGCAGTGATCAGGCCGGTAACTATGGCTACACCTTC
TRBJ2-2	TRBV9	.	.	CASTQQGDTGELFF	TGTGCCAGCACCCAACAGGGTGACACCGGGGAGCTGTTTTTT
TRBJ2-5	TRBV7-8	.	.	CASSPRASGETQYF	TGTGCCAGCAGCCCCCGGGCCTCGGGGGAGACCCAGTACTTC
TRBJ1-2	TRBV4-3	.	.	CASSRTTGFSGYTF	TGCGCCAGCAGCCGGACGACAGGTTTCTCTGGCTACACCTTC
TRBJ2-5	TRBV7-9	TRBD1	.	CASSSGQRETQYF	TGTGCCAGCAGCTCGGGACAGCGGGAGACCCAGTACTTC
TRBJ2-2	TRBV7-2	.	.	CASSPPRQGTYTGELFF	TGTGCCAGCAGCCCACCCCGGCAAGGGACCTACACCGGGGAGCTGTTTTTT
TRBJ2-7	TRBV27	TRBD1	.	CASSPRPTGGRGYEQYF	TGTGCCAGCAGTCCGCGCCCTACAGGGGGCAGGGGGTACGAGCAGTACTTC
TRBJ2-3	TRBV7-2	.	.	CASSLQLADTQYF	TGTGCCAGCAGCCTCCAGCTAGCGGATACGCAGTATTTT
TRBJ2-5	TRBV7-6	TRBD2	few	CASSSSGGRETQYF	TGTGCCAGCAGCTCCTCGGGGGGTAGAGAGACCCAGTACTTC
TRBJ1-6	TRBV18	.	few	CASSPTVNSPLHF	TGTGCCAGCTCACCGACAGTTAATTCACCCCTCCACTTT
TRBJ1-1	TRBV27	.	.	CASSLGVKRTEAFF	TGTGCCAGCAGTTTAGGGGTGAAGCGGACTGAAGCTTTCTTT
TRBJ1-2	TRBV5-4	TRBD1	.	CASSSWTGGSGYTF	TGTGCCAGCAGCTCATGGACAGGGGGAAGCGGCTACACCTTC
TRBJ1-5	TRBV7-9	TRBD1	few	CASSLGTGVNQPQHF	TGTGCCAGCAGCCTTGGGACAGGGGTTAATCAGCCCCAGCATTTT
TRBJ2-7	TRBV10-3	.	.	CAISESGSLSEQYF	TGTGCCATCAGTGAGTCGGGTTCTCTCTCCGAGCAGTACTTC
TRBJ2-3	TRBV4-1	TRBD2	.	CASSQDLGGGLDTQYF	TGCGCCAGCAGCCAAGATCTCGGCGGGGGATTAGATACGCAGTATTTT
TRBJ2-1	TRBV5-4	TRBD2	.	CASSLRTSEYNEQFF	TGTGCCAGCAGCTTGCGGACTAGCGAGTACAATGAGCAGTTCTTC
TRBJ2-3	TRBV5-1	.	.	CASSLVSDTQYF	TGCGCCAGCAGCTTGGTTTCTGATACGCAGTATTTT
TRBJ2-1	TRBV2	.	few	CASTQSPAYNEQFF	TGTGCCAGCACCCAGTCCCCTGCTTACAATGAGCAGTTCTTC
TRBJ2-7	TRBV29-1	TRBD1	few	CSVVRDRGSVQYF	TGCAGCGTGGTCCGGGACAGGGGGTCCGTGCAGTACTTC
TRBJ1-1	TRBV29-1	.	.	CSVDVGGGAFF	TGCAGCGTTGATGTAGGTGGAGGCGCTTTCTTT
TRBJ1-1	TRBV10-1	.	.	CASSATRQGTEAFF	TGCGCCAGCAGTGCGACGAGGCAGGGAACTGAAGCTTTCTTT
TRBJ1-2	TRBV6-6	TRBD1	.	CASTSTGDYGYTF	TGTGCCAGCACCTCCACAGGGGACTATGGCTACACCTTC
TRBJ2-2	TRBV5-4	TRBD2	.	CASSRGLAGGNTGELFF	TGTGCCAGCAGCCGCGGACTAGCGGGGGGCAACACCGGGGAGCTGTTTTTT
TRBJ1-3	TRBV4-1	.	.	CASSQRAGRTSGNTIYF	TGCGCCAGCAGCCAAAGGGCCGGGCGGACCTCTGGAAACACCATATATTTT
TRBJ2-7	TRBV19	TRBD1	few	CASKEGTGLASEQYF	TGTGCCAGCAAGGAGGGGACAGGGTTGGCTTCCGAGCAGTACTTC
TRBJ1-1	TRBV4-1	.	.	CASSQGGAGLNTEAFF	TGCGCCAGTAGCCAAGGAGGGGCAGGCCTGAACACTGAAGCTTTCTTT
TRBJ1-1	TRBV5-1	.	few	CASSWGGSGTEAFF	TGCGCCAGCTCCTGGGGGGGATCGGGCACTGAAGCTTTCTTT
TRBJ2-1	TRBV16	.	.	CASSRPTGLQFF	TGTGCCAGCAGCCGCCCAACGGGGCTTCAGTTCTTC
TRBJ2-3	TRBV4-3	TRBD2	.	CASSQDLPSGFSGDTQYF	TGCGCCAGCAGCCAAGATCTACCTAGCGGTTTTTCGGGGGATACGCAGTATTTT
TRBJ2-3	TRBV2	TRBD2	.	CASSLEKRGGRDTQYF	TGTGCCAGCAGTCTCGAAAAGCGGGGGGGCCGAGATACGCAGTATTTT
TRBJ2-5	TRBV30	.	.	CAWSPQGSRRRETQYF	TGTGCCTGGAGTCCCCAGGGGAGTCGTCGGAGGGAGACCCAGTACTTC
TRBJ2-5	TRBV7-2	TRBD2	few	CASSGGLAGGQETQYF	TGTGCCAGCAGCGGCGGACTAGCGGGGGGGCAAGAGACCCAGTACTTC
TRBJ2-2	TRBV6-6	.	.	CASSAPSNTGELFF	TGTGCCAGCAGCGCGCCTTCGAACACCGGGGAGCTGTTTTTT
TRBJ2-5	TRBV7-3	.	.	CASSSGPQETQYF	TGTGCCAGCAGCTCGGGGCCACAAGAGACCCAGTACTTC
TRBJ1-5	TRBV7-2	.	.	CASSLWGGDSNQPQHF	TGTGCCAGCAGCTTATGGGGGGGCGATAGCAATCAGCCCCAGCATTTT
TRBJ1-2	TRBV30	TRBD1	.	CAWSVGWTGGASDGYTF	TGTGCCTGGAGTGTAGGGTGGACAGGGGGCGCTTCAGATGGCTACACCTTC
TRBJ1-2	TRBV30	TRBD1	.	CAWREQGLRGYTF	TGTGCCTGGAGGGAACAGGGGCTTCGTGGCTACACCTTC
TRBJ1-6	TRBV15	TRBD1	few	CATSRQGYNSPLHF	TGTGCCACCAGCCGACAGGGATATAATTCACCCCTCCACTTT
TRBJ1-6	TRBV28	.	.	CASSLWAGTNSPLHF	TGTGCCAGCAGTTTATGGGCAGGAACTAATTCACCCCTCCACTTT
TRBJ2-1	TRBV4-2	.	.	CASSTGYEQFF	TGTGCCAGCAGTACCGGGTATGAGCAGTTCTTC
TRBJ2-5	TRBV6-5	TRBD1	.	CASSYNRGLETQYF	TGTGCCAGCAGTTACAACAGGGGGCTAGAGACCCAGTACTTC
TRBJ2-6	TRBV6-5	.	.	CASSYSSSGANVLTF	TGTGCCAGCAGTTACTCGTCCTCTGGGGCCAACGTCCTGACTTTC
TRBJ2-3	TRBV30	TRBD2	.	CAWTLGTSGITDTQYF	TGTGCCTGGACCCTGGGCACTAGCGGGATCACAGATACGCAGTATTTT
TRBJ2-3	TRBV29-1	.	.	CALIAGGADTQYF	TGCGCGTTGATAGCTGGGGGCGCGGATACGCAGTATTTT
TRBJ2-1	TRBV30	.	.	CAWARDSMSDEQFF	TGTGCCTGGGCTAGGGACTCGATGAGCGATGAGCAGTTCTTC
TRBJ2-3	TRBV4-3	.	few	CASSQRGGSTTDTQYF	TGCGCCAGCAGCCAACGGGGCGGCTCAACCACAGATACGCAGTATTTT
TRBJ1-1	TRBV27	.	.	CASSPQGNTEAFF	TGTGCCAGCAGTCCACAGGGGAACACTGAAGCTTTCTTT